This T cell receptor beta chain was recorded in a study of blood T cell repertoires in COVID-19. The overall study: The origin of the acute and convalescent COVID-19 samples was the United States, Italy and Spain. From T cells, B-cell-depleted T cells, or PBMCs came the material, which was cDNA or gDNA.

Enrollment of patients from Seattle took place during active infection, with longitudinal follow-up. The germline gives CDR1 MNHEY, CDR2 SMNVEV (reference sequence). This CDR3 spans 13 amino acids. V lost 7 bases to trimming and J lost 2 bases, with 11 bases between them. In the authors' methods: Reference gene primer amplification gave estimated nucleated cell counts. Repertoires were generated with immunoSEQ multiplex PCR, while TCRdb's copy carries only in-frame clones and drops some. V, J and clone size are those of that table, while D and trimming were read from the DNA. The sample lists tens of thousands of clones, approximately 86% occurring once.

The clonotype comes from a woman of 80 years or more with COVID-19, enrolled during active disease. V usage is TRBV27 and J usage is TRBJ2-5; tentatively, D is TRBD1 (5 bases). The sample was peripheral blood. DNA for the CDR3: TGTGCCAGCACAGACAGACCACAAGAGACCCAGTACTTC. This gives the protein CASTDRPQETQYF.